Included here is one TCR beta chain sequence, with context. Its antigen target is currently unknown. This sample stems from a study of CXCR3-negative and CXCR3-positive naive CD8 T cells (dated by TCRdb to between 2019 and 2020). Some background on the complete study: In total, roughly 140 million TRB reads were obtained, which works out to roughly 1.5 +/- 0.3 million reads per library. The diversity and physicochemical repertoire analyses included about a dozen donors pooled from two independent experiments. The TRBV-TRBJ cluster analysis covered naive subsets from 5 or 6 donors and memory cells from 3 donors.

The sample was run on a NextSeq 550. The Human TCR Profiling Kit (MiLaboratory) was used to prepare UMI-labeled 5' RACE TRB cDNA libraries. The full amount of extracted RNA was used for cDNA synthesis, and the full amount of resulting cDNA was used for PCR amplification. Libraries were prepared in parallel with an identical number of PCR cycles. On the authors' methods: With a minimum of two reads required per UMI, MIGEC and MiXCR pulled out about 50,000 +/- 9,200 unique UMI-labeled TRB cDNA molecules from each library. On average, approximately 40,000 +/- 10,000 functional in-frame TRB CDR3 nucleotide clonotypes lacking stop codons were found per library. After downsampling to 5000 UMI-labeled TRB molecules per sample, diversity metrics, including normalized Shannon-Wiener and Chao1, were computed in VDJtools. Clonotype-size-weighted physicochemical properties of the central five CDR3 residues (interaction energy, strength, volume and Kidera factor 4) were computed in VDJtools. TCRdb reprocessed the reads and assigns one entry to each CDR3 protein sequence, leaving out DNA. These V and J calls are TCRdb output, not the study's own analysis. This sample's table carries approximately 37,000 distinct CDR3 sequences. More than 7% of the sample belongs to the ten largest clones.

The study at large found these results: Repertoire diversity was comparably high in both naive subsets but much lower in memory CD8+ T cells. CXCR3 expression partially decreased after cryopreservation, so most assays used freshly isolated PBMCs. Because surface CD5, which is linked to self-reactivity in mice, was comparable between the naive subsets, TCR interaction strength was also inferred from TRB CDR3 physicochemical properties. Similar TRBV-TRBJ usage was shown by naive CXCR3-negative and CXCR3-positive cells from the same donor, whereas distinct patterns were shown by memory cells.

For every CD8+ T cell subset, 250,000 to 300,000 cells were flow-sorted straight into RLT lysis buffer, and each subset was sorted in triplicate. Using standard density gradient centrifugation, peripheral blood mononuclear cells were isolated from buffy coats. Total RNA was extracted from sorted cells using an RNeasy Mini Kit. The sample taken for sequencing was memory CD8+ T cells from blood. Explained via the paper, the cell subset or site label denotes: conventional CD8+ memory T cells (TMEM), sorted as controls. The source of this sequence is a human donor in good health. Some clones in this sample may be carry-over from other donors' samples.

The CDR3 reads CSARDGGHPNTEAFF. The chain couples TRBV20-1 to TRBJ1-1; the TCRdb D gene call, TRBD1, has no DNA to confirm it. The germline V gene (reference sequence) specifies DFQATT as CDR1 and SNEGSKA as CDR2. Counted from cysteine to phenylalanine, this CDR3 has 15 amino acids. There is no recorded DNA.